The 5 T cell receptor beta chains below all came from one sample that was sequenced in a study of CD8+CD57+ T cells in acquired aplastic anemia. It was patients with CD8+CD57+ cell expansion by flow cytometry who were chosen for sequencing. The template used for profiling TCR beta VDJ and CDR3 was genomic DNA. TCRdb used MiXCR to reprocess the reads, holding one entry per CDR3 protein. The sample consists of around 190,000 distinct CDR3 sequences, 45% to 60% of them appearing once. Material: sorted CD4+, CD8+, or CD8+CD57+ T cells (not recorded which) from PBMCs. These TCRs come from a human donor with aplastic anemia.

A word on this clonotype: Just one base apart from a much larger clone, this may be a read error. V is TRBV5-5 and J is TRBJ2-6; maybe TRBD1 (5 bases). The germline gives CDR1 SGHKS, CDR2 YYEKEE (reference sequence). The CDR3 extends over 16 amino acids. CDR3 loop: CASSFKISAGANVPTF. The CDR3 nucleotides are TGTGCCAGCAGCTTCAAAATCTCCGCTGGGGCCAACGTCCCGACTTTC. Filled out from reference TRBV5-5 and TRBJ2-6, the complete variable domain reads DAGVTQSPTHLIKTRGQQVTLRCSPISGHKSVSWYQQVLGQGPQFIFQYYEKEERGRGNFPDRFSARQFPNYSSELNVNALLLGDSALYLCASSFKISAGANVPTFGAGSRLTVL.

This chain joins TRBV9 and TRBJ2-5; D tentatively fits TRBD1 or TRBD2 (9 bases each). Trimming stripped 3 bases from V and 1 base from J, with 28 bases between. Germline V gene data show CDR1 as SGDLS and CDR2 as YYNGEE. The length of the CDR3 is 20 residues. This chain's CDR3 is CASSAVGTGRLADRQETQYF. The CDR3 nucleotides read TGTGCCAGCAGCGCGGTCGGGACAGGGAGACTAGCGGACCGCCAAGAGACCCAGTACTTC. Full variable domain (remainder filled in from reference TRBV9 and TRBJ2-5): DSGVTQTPKHLITATGQRVTLRCSPRSGDLSVYWYQQSLDQGLQFLIQYYNGEERAKGNILERFSAQQFPDLHSELNLSSLELGDSALYFCASSAVGTGRLADRQETQYFGPGTRLLVL.

This clonotype showed up just once. V usage is TRBV19 and J usage is TRBJ2-7, with a tentative D call TRBD2 (6 bases). Germline-derived CDR1 and CDR2 are LNHDA and SQIVND (reference sequence). The CDR3 has 15 amino acids. The ends were cut back, 5 bases at V and 0 bases at J, with 14 bases in the middle. In DNA form, the CDR3 reads TGTGCCAGTAGTTGGGGACTCAGTCGCTCCTACGAGCAGTACTTC. Translated: CASSWGLSRSYEQYF.

This clonotype was recorded many times. V and J are TRBV2 and TRBJ1-1; D may be TRBD1 (5 bases). The V end was cut by 6 bases, the J end by 7 bases, with 9 bases between. The CDR3 sequence is 11 residues long. Germline assignment: CDR1 SNHLY and CDR2 FYNNEI. The CDR3 is CASSREFEAFF. The CDR3 nucleotides read TGTGCCAGCAGCAGGGAATTTGAAGCTTTCTTT.

V gene TRBV19 combines with J gene TRBJ2-7, with TRBD1 matching over 7 bases. The CDR3 sequence is 13 residues long. Germline V gives CDR1 LNHDA, CDR2 SQIVND (reference sequence). Losses at the gene ends were 6 bases for V and 2 bases for J; bases not matched to a gene: 4. CDR3 bases: TGTGCCAGTAGGCCCGGGACAGCCTACGAGCAGTACTTC. This translates into CASRPGTAYEQYF.